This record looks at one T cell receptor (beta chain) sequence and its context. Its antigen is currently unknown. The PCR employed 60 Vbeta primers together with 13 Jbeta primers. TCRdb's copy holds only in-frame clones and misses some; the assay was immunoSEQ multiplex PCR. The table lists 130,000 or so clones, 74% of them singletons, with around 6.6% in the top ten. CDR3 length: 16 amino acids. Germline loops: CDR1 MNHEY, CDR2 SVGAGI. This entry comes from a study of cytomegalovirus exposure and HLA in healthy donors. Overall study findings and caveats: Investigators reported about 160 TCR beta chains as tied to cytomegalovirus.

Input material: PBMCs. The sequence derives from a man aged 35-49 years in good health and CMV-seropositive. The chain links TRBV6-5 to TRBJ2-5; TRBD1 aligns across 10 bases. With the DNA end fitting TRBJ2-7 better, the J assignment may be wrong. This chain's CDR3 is CASSYTRDRGPYEQYF. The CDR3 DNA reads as TGTGCCAGCAGTTACACTAGGGACAGGGGACCCTACGAGCAGTACTTC.